These T cell receptor beta chains were read from a single sample in a study of cytomegalovirus exposure and HLA in healthy donors. Profiled with immunoSEQ multiplex PCR; TCRdb holds only in-frame clones, not every one. Of 95,000 or so clones detected, around 70% appear once; the ten largest clones hold about 15%. Sequenced input: PBMCs. The origin of the receptors is a woman aged 50 to 60 in good health and CMV-seropositive. Both conserved end residues are part of each CDR3. A D gene is named only where the DNA matches it firmly. Clone size is stated in some rows and not others, as once, few, many or a class when expanded.

>TRBJ1-4|-|TRBD1|TRBV5-1
TGCGCCAGCAGTAATTTAGACCGGGACAGGGGCTTGCTGTTTTTT
CASSNLDRDRGLLFF
>TRBJ2-1|-|TRBD1|TRBV6-4
TGTGCCAGCAGTCCAGGACAGGGACGCGAGCAGTTCTTC
CASSPGQGREQFF
>TRBJ1-6|once|-|TRBV27
TGTGCCAGCAGTTTGTTAGCAGGGGTAAATTCACCCCTCCACTTT
CASSLLAGVNSPLHF
>TRBJ1-5|-|-|TRBV5-4
TGTGCCAGCAGCTTGGAGGGGTCTCAGCCCCAGCATTTT
CASSLEGSQPQHF
>TRBJ2-1|few|TRBD1|TRBV11-3
TGTGCCAGCAGCTTAGATCTCGGGACAGGGAGCAATGAGCAGTTCTTC
CASSLDLGTGSNEQFF
>TRBJ2-7|-|-|TRBV7-9
TGTGCCAGCAGCTTAAGGGTGGTAGGGGGCGGGAACGAGCAGTACTTC
CASSLRVVGGGNEQYF
>TRBJ2-7|once|TRBD2|TRBV2
TGTGCCAGCAGTGTCGGGCAGGGAGGGGACGAGCAGTACTTC
CASSVGQGGDEQYF
>TRBJ2-1|-|TRBD2|TRBV30
TGTGCCTGGAATAATTTCAAGCGGGACTACAATGAGCAGTTCTTC
CAWNNFKRDYNEQFF
>TRBJ2-3|-|TRBD2|TRBV27
TGTGCCAGCAGTTCGCCTAGCGGGAGTGCAGATACGCAGTATTTT
CASSSPSGSADTQYF
>TRBJ1-3|-|TRBD1|TRBV7-6
TGTGCCAGCAGCTCCGGACAGGACTCTGGAAACACCATATATTTT
CASSSGQDSGNTIYF
>TRBJ1-5|-|-|TRBV28
TGTGCCAGCACCCCCGGGGCAGGGTACAGCGGGAATCAGCCCCAGCATTTT
CASTPGAGYSGNQPQHF
>TRBJ2-1|-|TRBD2|TRBV5-1
TGCGCCAGCAAGGGGCTAGCGGAGTTCTACAATGAGCAGTTCTTC
CASKGLAEFYNEQFF
>TRBJ1-3|-|TRBD1|TRBV9
TGTGCCAGCAGCGGACTACAGGGGGGGGAGGGAAACACCATATATTTT
CASSGLQGGEGNTIYF
>TRBJ1-1|-|-|TRBV18
TGTGCCAGCTCTCCGGGACACTCAAAGGGGTCTAACACTGAAGCTTTCTTT
CASSPGHSKGSNTEAFF
>TRBJ1-1|few|TRBD1|TRBV19
TGTGCCAGTAGTATAGAGACAGGGGGCATGAACACTGAAGCTTTCTTT
CASSIETGGMNTEAFF
>TRBJ2-3|-|-|TRBV5-1
TGCGCCAGCTGCGAAAGACCCGGGACTTTATTGTATTTT
CASCERPGTLLYF
>TRBJ1-2|few|TRBD1|TRBV4-1
TGCGCCAGCAGCCAACCTACAGGGGGCTATGGCTACACCTTC
CASSQPTGGYGYTF
>TRBJ2-7|-|TRBD1|TRBV6-5
TGTGCCAGCAGTCCCTGGCAGGGGGACGCCTACGAGCAGTACTTC
CASSPWQGDAYEQYF
>TRBJ1-5|-|-|TRBV6-1
TGTGCCAGCAGTGAAGTCGGGGTCCGTCAGCCCCAGCATTTT
CASSEVGVRQPQHF
>TRBJ1-2|-|-|TRBV7-9
TGTGCCAGCAGCTTAGCAGCGGGAGCTAACTATGGCTACACCTTC
CASSLAAGANYGYTF
>TRBJ1-5|-|-|TRBV19
TGTGCCAGTATGGGGGGAATGGAGGGCAATCAGCCCCAGCATTTT
CASMGGMEGNQPQHF
>TRBJ1-2|few|TRBD1|TRBV2
TGTGCCAGCATAGGGGTGAGGGGGCCGGGCTACACCTTC
CASIGVRGPGYTF
>TRBJ2-1|-|-|TRBV6-5
TGTGCCAGCCAGCCGTGGGAGACCTCCTACAATGAGCAGTTCTTC
CASQPWETSYNEQFF
>TRBJ1-4|-|-|TRBV11-3
TGTGCCAATTTATTCCGTGAAAAACTGTTTTTT
CANLFREKLFF
>TRBJ1-3|-|-|TRBV6-1
TGTGCCAGCAGTGACAGCTCTGGAAACACCATATATTTT
CASSDSSGNTIYF
>TRBJ2-7|once|-|TRBV2
TGTGCCAGCAATTTGCAGGGCCAATCAGACTACGAGCAGTACTTC
CASNLQGQSDYEQYF
>TRBJ2-2|-|-|TRBV14
TGTGCCAGCAGCCAACCTTACGGGGAGCTGTTTTTT
CASSQPYGELFF
>TRBJ2-7|-|TRBD1|TRBV6-5
TGTGCCAGCAGTTACGGTGACAGGGCGGGCTACGAGCAGTACTTC
CASSYGDRAGYEQYF
>TRBJ1-2|-|-|TRBV21-1
TGTGCCAGCAGCTGTACAAGAGGACAGGAGACCCTCTATGGCTACACCTTC
CASSCTRGQETLYGYTF
>TRBJ2-3|-|TRBD1|TRBV6-1
TGTGCCAGCAGTGGAACAGGGGCCGGTTTCCGCACAGATACGCAGTATTTT
CASSGTGAGFRTDTQYF
>TRBJ1-2|-|-|TRBV28
TGTGCCAGCACCAGAGAGGGAGCGCGGGGCTACACCTTC
CASTREGARGYTF
>TRBJ2-2|-|-|TRBV10-3
TGTGCCATCGGTGTCCGGACCGGGGAGCTGTTTTTT
CAIGVRTGELFF
>TRBJ1-2|once|-|TRBV19
TGTGCCAGTAGCCCGGGGTTCTCTAACTATGGCTACACCTTC
CASSPGFSNYGYTF